This note documents a single TCR beta chain sequence. The data were obtained in a study of blood T cell repertoires in COVID-19. As for the study in general: The origin of the acute and convalescent COVID-19 samples was the United States, Italy and Spain. Sources were T cells, B-cell-depleted T cells, or PBMCs; the material itself was cDNA or gDNA.

Original methodology: The assay estimated nucleated cells by amplifying reference gene primers. The protocol was immunoSEQ multiplex PCR, while the TCRdb copy is restricted to in-frame clones and leaves out a portion. V and J calls and clone size follow that table, whereas D and trimming were derived from the DNA. Counted here are a few hundred thousand clones, 75% to 85% occurring once; the ten biggest clones make up 7.2%. V lost 5 bases and J lost 4; bases outside the gene matches: 5. CDR1 and CDR2 from the germline V gene are PRHDT and FYEKMQ (reference sequence). The CDR3 covers 14 residues. The sample consisted of peripheral blood. The receptor was isolated from a human donor in a cohort sampled during active COVID-19. J is TRBJ1-5 and V is TRBV13; 7 bases are a match to TRBD1. CDR3 sequence reads: CASSRQGVNQPQHF. CDR3 nucleotide sequence: TGTGCCAGCAGCCGCCAGGGGGTAAATCAGCCCCAGCATTTT.